Presented here are 3 T cell receptor beta chains from one specimen sequenced in a study of cytomegalovirus exposure and HLA in healthy donors. Clones were read by immunoSEQ multiplex PCR, and TCRdb kept only the in-frame ones, dropping some. The sample holds about 160,000 clones; 85% are singletons and the top ten take around 2.4%. The sequenced material came from PBMCs. Every receptor here comes from a man younger than 45 in good health and CMV-seropositive.

The rearrangement joins TRBV18 to TRBJ1-2, with a possible D match to TRBD1 (5 bases). From germline, CDR1 is KGHSH and CDR2 LQKENI. V was pared by 6 bases and J by 6 bases, with 17 bases between. This CDR3 comprises 14 residues. The chain's CDR3 is CASSPSRAWDGYTF. Written as DNA, the CDR3 is TGTGCCAGCTCTCCAAGCAGGGCGTGGGATGGCTACACCTTC.

V gene TRBV7-3 combines with J gene TRBJ2-5, with 8 nucleotides matching TRBD2. The CDR3 is 16 amino acids. Per germline, CDR1 SGHTA and CDR2 FQGTGA. The ends lost 3 bases at V and 1 base at J; junction bases unmatched: 7. In DNA form, the CDR3 reads TGTGCCAGCAGCTTTCGGGCGGGGGGCCCCCAAGAGACCCAGTACTTC. Amino acid sequence: CASSFRAGGPQETQYF.

This sequence joins TRBV5-4 and TRBJ2-7; 12 positions match TRBD2. The CDR3 sequence is 14 residues long. Germline loops: CDR1 SGHNT, CDR2 YYREEE (reference sequence). Trimming removed 3 bases from V and 5 bases from J; junction bases left unmatched: 3. The DNA for the CDR3 is TGTGCCAGCAGCTGGACTAGCGGGGACGACGAGCAGTACTTC. Translating it yields CASSWTSGDDEQYF.